This T cell receptor beta chain was recovered during a study of blood T cell repertoires in COVID-19. At the level of the study: The United States, Italy and Spain supplied acute and convalescent COVID-19 samples. From T cells, B-cell-depleted T cells, or PBMCs came the material, which was cDNA or gDNA.

Germline V gene lookup returns CDR1 SGDLS and CDR2 YYNGEE. The CDR3 totals 16 residues. V was cut by 0 bases and J by 2 bases, with 14 bases left in between. Study processing details: Nucleated cell number was recorded as an estimate derived from reference gene primer amplification. Clones were sequenced by immunoSEQ multiplex PCR, and TCRdb holds only the in-frame ones, with some missing. The V and J calls and clone size come from that table; D and trimming were worked out from the DNA. The sample carries about 480,000 clones, approximately 90% recorded once. The TCR was taken from a woman aged 25 to 39 with acute or convalescent COVID-19. Sequenced input: peripheral blood. The V and J genes are TRBV9 and TRBJ1-2; no definite D call. The CDR3: CASSVGGGVLNYGYTF. CDR3 DNA: TGTGCCAGCAGCGTAGGAGGTGGAGTCCTAAACTATGGCTACACCTTC.